This T cell receptor (beta chain) stems from a study of blood T cell repertoires in COVID-19. Across the whole study: PBMCs, B-cell-depleted T cells, or T cells were the source of the cDNA or gDNA that made up the material.

The table came from immunoSEQ multiplex PCR; TCRdb's copy has only in-frame clones and leaves some out. Among around 200,000 clones listed, more than 80% were seen once. The CDR3 runs 14 residues. Germline V gene lookup returns CDR1 SEHNR and CDR2 FQNEAQ (reference sequence). V lost 7 bases to trimming and J lost 0 bases, with 9 bases between them. Participants, roughly 18 to 90 years old, spanned about two dozen US areas. V gene TRBV7-9 combines with J gene TRBJ2-2; D is perhaps TRBD1 (5 bases). The sequence was collected from a man in his forties or fifties who had recovered from COVID-19. Source material: PBMCs or T cells enriched from blood (not recorded which). CDR3 sequence: CASKQEPNTGELFF. The CDR3 region has the DNA TGTGCCAGCAAACAGGAACCGAACACCGGGGAGCTGTTTTTT.